Included here is one TCR beta chain sequence, with context. Its target is not known. The source of the sample is a study of T cell responses to AZD1222 COVID-19 vaccine. Using immunoSEQ multiplex PCR, the repertoire was profiled, and TCRdb retains in-frame clones only, with some absent. The sample holds 120,000 to 150,000 clones; roughly 90% are singletons and the top ten take around 5%. Trimming took 2 bases from V and 6 from J, leaving 4 bases between them. Germline CDR1 and CDR2: KGHDR and SFDVKD. The CDR3 is 12 residues long. Study findings and constraints: Most donors were white British, females outnumbered males, and clonal diversity was possibly underestimated. Just a handful of AZD1222 recipients tested seropositive at baseline. Repertoire sampling was restricted to post-peak T cell response timepoints. Vaccine-associated CD4 TCRs spanned spike, dominant at 160-218 and 743-854.

The source material was peripheral blood, sampled 28 days after the second dose of the MenACWY control vaccine. V usage is TRBV24-1 and J usage is TRBJ2-1; D gene ambiguous. The sequence came from an adult who received the MenACWY meningococcal vaccine as a control. CDR3 coding DNA: TGTGCCACCAGTGATTCGCGCAATGAGCAGTTCTTC. It yields the protein CATSDSRNEQFF.